This T cell receptor beta chain was sequenced in a study of T cell repertoires in cytomegalovirus infection. Study overall: A matching HLA type, together with CMV infection, was signaled by public TCR beta signatures.

The table lists this clonotype with many counts. Antigen: not known. TCRdb analysed the reads with MiXCR anew, one entry per CDR3 protein. The profile covers some 220,000 distinct CDR3 sequences, with about 5.9% appearing a single time and around 6.5% taken by the ten largest. Findings and caveats of the study: The study found HLA-C-restricted CMV-specific TCR beta clonotypes dominating the ex vivo response.

The CDR3 totals 18 residues. With 4 bases removed from V and 0 bases from J, the gap between germline ends came to 20 bases. Per the germline V gene, CDR1 is SGHTA and CDR2 is FQGNSA. The rearrangement joins TRBV7-2 to TRBJ2-3; D not resolved. The TCR originated in a human donor in good health (CMV status not recorded). Some clones in this sample may be carry-over from other donors' samples. The material sequenced was PBMCs. CDR3 sequence: CASSSRAQWAFSTDTQYF. CDR3 in DNA: TGTGCCAGCAGCTCCCGGGCCCAATGGGCGTTTAGCACAGATACGCAGTATTTT.